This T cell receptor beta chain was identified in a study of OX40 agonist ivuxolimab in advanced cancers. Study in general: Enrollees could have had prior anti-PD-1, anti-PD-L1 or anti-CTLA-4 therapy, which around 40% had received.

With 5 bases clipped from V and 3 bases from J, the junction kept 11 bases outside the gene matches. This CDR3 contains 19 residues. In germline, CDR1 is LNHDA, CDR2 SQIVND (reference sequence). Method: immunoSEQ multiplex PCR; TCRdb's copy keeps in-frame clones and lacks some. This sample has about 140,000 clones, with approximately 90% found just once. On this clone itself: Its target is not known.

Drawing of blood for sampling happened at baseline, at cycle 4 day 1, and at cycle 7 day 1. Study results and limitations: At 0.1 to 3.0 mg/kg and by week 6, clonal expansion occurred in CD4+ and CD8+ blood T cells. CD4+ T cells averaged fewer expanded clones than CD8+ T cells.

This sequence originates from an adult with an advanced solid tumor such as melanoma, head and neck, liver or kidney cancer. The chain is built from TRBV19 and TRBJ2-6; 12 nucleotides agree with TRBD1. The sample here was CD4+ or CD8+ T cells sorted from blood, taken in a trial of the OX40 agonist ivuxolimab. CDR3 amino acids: CASSLYPGTGGNGANVLTF. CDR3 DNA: TGTGCCAGTAGTCTGTATCCCGGGACAGGGGGCAATGGGGCCAACGTCCTGACTTTC.